These 27 T cell receptor beta chains share one sample of origin, sequenced in a study of T cells in women clearing cervical HPV infection (dated by TCRdb to 2016 to 2019). Library construction relied on the immunoSEQ multiplex PCR assay. TCRdb took over this immuneACCESS table, retaining in-frame rearrangements with V and J assigned. Such tables are incomplete; in checked studies, under half of the missing clones stem from an unresolved V gene, and the remainder is unexplained. This sample's table carries about 22,000 clones. The ten biggest clones cover 2.5% to 3.5% of the sample. The specimen sequenced was blood buffy coat. The source is a woman between 18 and 70 years old with a cervical HPV16 infection that either progressed to CIN3+ or cleared (not recorded which).

To note about this clone: From the germline J gene comes the end of the CDR3, since the read stops 3 residues before it. The chain has TRBV20-1 and TRBJ2-5, with D possibly TRBD1 on 6 matching bases. Germline-derived CDR1 and CDR2 are DFQATT and SNEGSKA (reference sequence). The CDR3 totals 13 residues. The V end was cut by 3 bases, the J end by 2 bases, with 10 bases between. The CDR3 here is CSASVQGQETQYF. The CDR3 bases that were read are TGCAGTGCTAGTGTCCAGGGGCAAGAGACC.

A note on this clone: The read ends 3 residues shy of where the CDR3 ends; the end is completed using the germline J gene. V gene TRBV20-1 combines with J gene TRBJ2-7, with D possibly TRBD2 on 7 matching bases. The CDR3 is 16 amino acids. The germline V gene encodes CDR1 DFQATT and CDR2 SNEGSKA (reference sequence). V was cut by 0 bases and J by 3 bases, with 18 bases left in between. CDR3 in amino acids: CSARDEGGVANYEQYF. CDR3 DNA (partial): TGCAGTGCTAGAGATGAGGGGGGGGTCGCAAACTACGAG.

A note on this clone: Germline is not matched at one junction end, which may reflect a read error. The sequenced fragment ends 3 residues before the CDR3 boundary, so the rest is inferred from the germline J gene. This chain connects TRBV19 to TRBJ1-5; D unresolved. This CDR3 spans 16 amino acids. Germline V CDR1 and CDR2: LNHDA, SQIVND (reference sequence). The sequenced CDR3 bases are TGTGCCAGTAGGATAGGGCAGTCTTATAGCAATCAGCCC. Translating gives CASRIGQSYSNQP. The full CDR3 is CASRIGQSYSNQPQHF.

On this clone: Read coverage stops 3 residues before the CDR3 terminus; the germline J gene supplies the remainder. The chain joins TRBV6-2 or TRBV6-3 to TRBJ1-5, with 7 bases matching TRBD1. Germline V CDR1 and CDR2: MNHEY, SVGEGT. CDR3 length: 13 residues. Unmatched junction bases numbered 5, after V lost 6 bases and J lost 6 bases. CDR3 DNA (partial): TGTGCCAGCAGACTACAGGGGACTCAGCCC. This encodes CASRLQGTQP. The whole CDR3 sequence reads CASRLQGTQPQHF.

For this clone: Read coverage stops 3 residues before the CDR3 terminus; the germline J gene supplies the remainder. V gene TRBV20-1 combines with J gene TRBJ1-4; TRBD1 might be the D (5 bases). Trimming stripped 5 bases from V and 3 bases from J, with 10 bases between. CDR3 length: 13 residues. Per the germline V gene, CDR1 is DFQATT and CDR2 is SNEGSKA (reference sequence). CDR3 DNA (partial): TGCAGTGCTCCCCGGGGGGCTAATGAAAAA. Protein sequence: CSAPRGANEK. The entire CDR3 sequence reads CSAPRGANEKLFF.

CDR3 residues: CASGRGNEQFF. The CDR3 bases that were read are TGTGCCAGCGGGAGGGGCAATGAG. The rearrangement joins TRBV6-2 or TRBV6-3 to TRBJ2-1; 7 nucleotides agree with TRBD2. The DNA ends 3 residues before the CDR3 does, and the rest of the CDR3 is filled in from the germline J gene. The CDR3 extends over 11 amino acids. In germline, CDR1 is MNHEY, CDR2 SVGEGT. The trim removed 8 bases at V and 6 bases at J, leaving 1 base unmatched.

Remarks on this clone: The read comes to an end 3 residues before the CDR3 does, leaving the germline J gene to fill in the end. The rearrangement joins TRBV5-1 to TRBJ1-5; tentatively, D is TRBD1 (6 bases). The CDR3 consists of 16 residues. Per germline, CDR1 SGHRS and CDR2 YFSETQ. V lost 2 bases to trimming and J lost 2 bases, with 14 bases between them. The sequenced part of the CDR3 DNA is TGCGCCAGCAGCTTTGGGGACAATACGGGCAATCAGCCC. Translation gives CASSFGDNTGNQP. The complete CDR3 reads CASSFGDNTGNQPQHF.

Concerning this clone itself: The read ends 3 residues shy of where the CDR3 ends; the end is completed using the germline J gene. V and J are TRBV20-1 and TRBJ2-3; unclear D gene. This CDR3 has 13 amino acids. CDR1 and CDR2 (germline): DFQATT, SNEGSKA (reference sequence). V lost 1 base to trimming and J lost 1 base, with 6 bases between them. The part of the CDR3 DNA that was read is TGCAGTGCTAGAGCCATAGGCACAGATACG. It yields the protein CSARAIGTDT. In full, the CDR3 is CSARAIGTDTQYF.

Of note for this clone: The read ends 3 residues early relative to the CDR3; the germline J gene fills the gap. The gene calls are TRBV19 and TRBJ1-4; tentatively, D is TRBD1 (5 bases). Germline loops: CDR1 LNHDA, CDR2 SQIVND (reference sequence). The CDR3 length is 15 residues. V gave up 5 bases and J gave up 2 bases, with 12 bases separating them. The CDR3 here is CASSQGVGTNEKLFF. The sequenced part of the CDR3 DNA is TGTGCCAGTAGTCAGGGAGTAGGGACTAATGAAAAA.

To note about this clone: The read stops 3 residues short of the end of the CDR3; the missing end is completed from the germline J gene. V and J are TRBV5-1 and TRBJ1-5, with D possibly matching TRBD1 (6 bases). This CDR3 has 15 amino acids. Germline CDR1 reads SGHRS; CDR2 reads YFSETQ. The V end lost 2 bases, the J end lost 8 bases, and 17 bases lay between the germline ends. The CDR3 is CASSLGTGPLEPQHF. Incomplete CDR3 DNA: TGCGCCAGCAGCTTAGGAACAGGGCCCTTGGAGCCC.

To note about this clone: The sequence runs out 3 residues before the end of the CDR3; the remainder is reconstructed from the germline J gene. The J gene is TRBJ1-6, the V gene TRBV30, with D possibly being TRBD1 (6 bases). With 2 bases removed from V and 7 bases from J, the gap between germline ends came to 12 bases. Germline CDR1 and CDR2: GTSNPN and SVGIG (reference sequence). The CDR3 is 14 residues long. CDR3 sequence reads: CAWSRDNRNSPLHF. The part of the CDR3 DNA that was read is TGTGCCTGGAGTCGGGACAATCGAAATTCACCC.

This clone ranks as medium-sized in terms of frequency. The read gets to within 3 residues of the CDR3 end, and the germline J gene fills in the rest. The chain links TRBV20-1 to TRBJ2-3, with 9 bases identical to TRBD2. Germline V CDR1 and CDR2: DFQATT, SNEGSKA (reference sequence). The ends lost 0 bases at V and 0 bases at J; junction bases unmatched: 10. There are 18 residues in the CDR3. Incomplete CDR3 DNA: TGCAGTGCTAGAGATCGGCCTAGCGGGAATCCTAGCACAGATACG. This encodes CSARDRPSGNPSTDT. The full-length CDR3 reads as CSARDRPSGNPSTDTQYF.

As to this clone: The read terminates 3 residues ahead of where the CDR3 ends, so the germline J gene completes it. The chain uses TRBV2 and TRBJ1-1, with TRBD1 matching over 7 bases. The V and J ends lost 7 bases and 7 bases, in that order; junction bases with no gene match: 3. Germline values: CDR1 SNHLY, CDR2 FYNNEI. This CDR3 comprises 11 residues. CDR3 DNA, as far as it was read: TGTGCCAGCATAGGACAGGTTGAA. This encodes CASIGQVE. The entire CDR3 reads CASIGQVEAFF.

A remark on this clone: Read coverage stops 3 residues before the CDR3 terminus; the germline J gene supplies the remainder. The chain carries TRBV30 and TRBJ1-1; the match to TRBD1 covers 11 bases. Germline CDR1 GTSNPN, CDR2 SVGIG (reference sequence). The CDR3 is made up of 13 amino acids. The junction had 2 bases not matched to a gene; V was cut back by 8 bases and J by 0 bases. The CDR3 loop reads CAGDRGMNTEAFF. The part of the CDR3 DNA that was read is TGTGCCGGGGACAGGGGGATGAACACTGAA.

As for this clone: The read is 3 residues too short to cover the CDR3 end, so that end is filled in from the germline J gene. This rearrangement joins TRBV5-1 to TRBJ2-1; 9 bases fit TRBD1. CDR3 length: 16 amino acids. Germline V gene data show CDR1 as SGHRS and CDR2 as YFSETQ. Trimming at V came to 5 bases and at J to 1 base, leaving 7 bases not matched to a gene. The CDR3 loop is CASSYTGGASYNEQFF. Partial CDR3 DNA: TGCGCCAGCAGTTATACAGGGGGCGCTTCCTACAATGAG.

A remark on this clone: The read halts 3 residues ahead of the CDR3 end, with the missing end drawn from the germline J gene. The chain recombines TRBV7-8 with TRBJ1-1, with D possibly being TRBD1 (6 bases). The V end lost 5 bases, the J end lost 1 base, and 14 bases lay between the germline ends. The CDR3 runs 15 residues. Per the germline V gene, CDR1 is SGHVS and CDR2 is FQNEAQ. Here the CDR3 reads CASSPSGTPNTEAFF. CDR3 bases read: TGTGCCAGCAGCCCCTCCGGGACACCGAACACTGAA.

In the case of this clone: The read falls 3 residues short of the CDR3 end, and the missing part is taken from the germline J gene. The J gene is TRBJ2-3, the V gene TRBV2, with unresolved D. The CDR3 contains 11 residues. The V and J ends lost 5 bases and 5 bases respectively, with 5 bases between them. Germline V gene data show CDR1 as SNHLY and CDR2 as FYNNEI. This CDR3 reads CASSYGDTQYF. The CDR3 DNA, read in part, is TGTGCCAGCAGTTACGGAGATACG.

On this clone itself: From the germline J gene comes the end of the CDR3, since the read stops 3 residues before it. This chain uses TRBV6-4 with TRBJ2-1; 11 positions agree with TRBD1. This CDR3 is 13 amino acids long. The trim removed 4 bases at V and 8 bases at J, leaving 1 base unmatched. Germline V CDR1 and CDR2: MRHNA, SNTAGT. The CDR3 spells CASSVGQGDEQFF. CDR3 bases read: TGTGCCAGCAGTGTGGGACAGGGGGATGAG.

Concerning this clone itself: The CDR3 extends 3 residues past the end of the read, so its final part is completed from the germline J gene. The V gene is TRBV5-1, the J gene TRBJ2-5, with TRBD2 matching over 11 bases. The V and J ends lost 4 bases and 4 bases, in that order; junction bases with no gene match: 3. CDR1 SGHRS and CDR2 YFSETQ come from the germline V gene. The length of the CDR3 is 14 residues. CDR3 DNA, as far as it was read: TGCGCCAGCAGCCCAGGACTAGCGGGAGAGACC. Residues: CASSPGLAGET. From start to end, the CDR3 is CASSPGLAGETQYF.

As concerns this clone: The sequence runs out 3 residues before the end of the CDR3; the remainder is reconstructed from the germline J gene. This sequence joins TRBV6-4 and TRBJ1-3, with TRBD1 identical over 9 bases. Trimming took 4 bases from V and 6 from J; bases not matched to a gene: 16. Germline CDR1 is MRHNA and CDR2 is SNTAGT. The CDR3 consists of 18 residues. CDR3 bases read: TGTGCCAGCAGTGTCTCTCTAGGGGGACAGGGAATCCAAAACACC. The encoded protein is CASSVSLGGQGIQNT. The entire CDR3 protein reads CASSVSLGGQGIQNTIYF.

In regard to this clone: The DNA ends 3 residues before the CDR3 does, and the rest of the CDR3 is filled in from the germline J gene. The J gene is TRBJ1-4, the V gene TRBV4-1, with 7 nucleotides matching TRBD1. The CDR3 has 16 residues. V shed 1 base, J shed 5 bases, and the junction held 7 bases outside the gene matches. Germline CDR1 reads MGHRA; CDR2 reads YSYEKL. The sequenced part of the CDR3 DNA is TGCGCCAGCAGCCAAGGGCCGGGACAGCAGAATGAAAAA. This translates into CASSQGPGQQNEK. The entire CDR3 sequence reads CASSQGPGQQNEKLFF.

Remarks on this clone: The DNA ends 3 residues before the CDR3 does, and the rest of the CDR3 is filled in from the germline J gene. The chain carries TRBV15 and TRBJ2-5; 9 nucleotides match TRBD2. The CDR3 has 15 residues. The germline gives CDR1 LNHNV, CDR2 YYDKDF (reference sequence). The trim removed 0 bases at V and 3 bases at J, leaving 2 bases unmatched. The sequenced CDR3 bases are TGTGCCACCAGCAGAGATCCTAGCGGGGAAGAGACC. Its translation: CATSRDPSGEET. The complete CDR3 protein is CATSRDPSGEETQYF.

Details on this clone: The read stops 3 residues short of the end of the CDR3; the missing end is completed from the germline J gene. The V gene is TRBV7-2, the J gene TRBJ1-6, with D unresolved. The CDR3 extends over 10 amino acids. Germline V CDR1 and CDR2: SGHTA, FQGNSA. CDR3 bases read: TGTGCCAGCAGCTTACTTACC. It codes for CASSLLT. The CDR3 as a whole reads CASSLLTLHF.

On this clone: Read data end 3 residues before the CDR3 end; the end is taken from the germline J gene. The genes are TRBV20-1 and TRBJ2-2; D is perhaps TRBD2 (6 bases). The CDR3 sequence is 12 residues long. Trimming pared 3 bases from V and 7 bases from J, leaving 9 bases between. Germline assignment: CDR1 DFQATT and CDR2 SNEGSKA (reference sequence). The sequenced CDR3 bases are TGCAGTGCTAGGACTAGTGTCGGGGAG. This translates into CSARTSVGE. The whole CDR3 sequence is CSARTSVGELFF.

About this clone itself: The CDR3 goes on 3 residues after the read ends, and that part is filled in from the germline J gene. The J gene is TRBJ1-2, the V gene TRBV5-4, with TRBD1 identical over 11 bases. CDR1 is SGHNT, CDR2 YYREEE, per germline (reference sequence). V gave up 5 bases and J gave up 3 bases; unmatched junction bases: 9. This CDR3 is built from 16 residues. Here the CDR3 reads CASSPVGTGGDYGYTF. The CDR3 bases that were read are TGTGCCAGCAGTCCTGTTGGGACAGGGGGTGACTATGGC.

Turning to this clone: With the read ending 3 residues before the CDR3 end, the germline J gene is used to fill in that end. The chain is built from TRBV13 and TRBJ2-3; TRBD2 matches 12 bases. Germline loops: CDR1 PRHDT, CDR2 FYEKMQ (reference sequence). V lost 5 bases and J lost 0; bases outside the gene matches: 3. This CDR3 is built from 16 residues. CDR3 DNA (partial): TGTGCCAGCAGCGTCGGGACTAGCGGGAGCACAGATACG. This gives the protein CASSVGTSGSTDT. The CDR3 as a whole reads CASSVGTSGSTDTQYF.

The CDR3 DNA, read in part, is TGTGCCAGCAGGCCAACAGGGGGCGGTAGGACTGAA. It is translated as CASRPTGGGRTE. The entire CDR3 protein reads CASRPTGGGRTEAFF. The chain uses TRBV28 and TRBJ1-1; 9 bases line up with TRBD1. The CDR3 end lies 3 residues beyond the end of the read and is filled in from the germline J gene. The junction had 10 bases not matched to a gene; V was cut back by 6 bases and J by 5 bases. The CDR3 is 15 amino acids. CDR1 is MDHEN, CDR2 SYDVKM, per germline. Full variable domain (rest looked up from reference TRBV28 and TRBJ1-1): DVKVTQSSRYLVKRTGEKVFLECVQDMDHENMFWYRQDPGLGLRLIYFSYDVKMKEKGDIPEGYSVSREKKERFSLILESASTNQTSMYLCASRPTGGGRTEAFFGQGTRLTVV.